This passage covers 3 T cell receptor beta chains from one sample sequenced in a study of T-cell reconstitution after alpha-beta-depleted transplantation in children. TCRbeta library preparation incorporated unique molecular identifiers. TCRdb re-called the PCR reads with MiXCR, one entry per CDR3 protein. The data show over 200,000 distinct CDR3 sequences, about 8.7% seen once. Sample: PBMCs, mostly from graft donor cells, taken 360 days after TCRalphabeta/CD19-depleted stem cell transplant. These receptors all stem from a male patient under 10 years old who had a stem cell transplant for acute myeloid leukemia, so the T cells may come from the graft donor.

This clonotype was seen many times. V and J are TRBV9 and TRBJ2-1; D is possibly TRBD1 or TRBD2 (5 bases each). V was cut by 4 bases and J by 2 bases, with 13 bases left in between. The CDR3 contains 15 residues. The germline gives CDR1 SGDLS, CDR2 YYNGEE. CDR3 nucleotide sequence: TGTGCCAGCAGCTTCCGGGACGTAGCCTACAATGAGCAGTTCTTC. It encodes CASSFRDVAYNEQFF. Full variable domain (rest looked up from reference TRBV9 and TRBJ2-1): DSGVTQTPKHLITATGQRVTLRCSPRSGDLSVYWYQQSLDQGLQFLIQYYNGEERAKGNILERFSAQQFPDLHSELNLSSLELGDSALYFCASSFRDVAYNEQFFGPGTRLTVL.

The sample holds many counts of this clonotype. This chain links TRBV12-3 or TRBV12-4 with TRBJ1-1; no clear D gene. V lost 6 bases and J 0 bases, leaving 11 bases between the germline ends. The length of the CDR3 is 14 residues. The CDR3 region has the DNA TGTGCCAGCAGCAGAAAAGCGATGAACACTGAAGCTTTCTTT. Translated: CASSRKAMNTEAFF.

The CDR3 here is CASSQGRRSGIQETQYF. CDR3 sequence (DNA): TGCGCCAGCAGCCAAGGTCGACGTAGCGGGATCCAAGAGACCCAGTACTTC. The gene calls are TRBV4-3 and TRBJ2-5; the match to TRBD2 covers 8 bases. Per the germline V gene, CDR1 is LGHNA and CDR2 is YSLEER. The junction had 8 bases not matched to a gene; V was cut back by 1 base and J by 1 base. The CDR3 has 17 amino acids.